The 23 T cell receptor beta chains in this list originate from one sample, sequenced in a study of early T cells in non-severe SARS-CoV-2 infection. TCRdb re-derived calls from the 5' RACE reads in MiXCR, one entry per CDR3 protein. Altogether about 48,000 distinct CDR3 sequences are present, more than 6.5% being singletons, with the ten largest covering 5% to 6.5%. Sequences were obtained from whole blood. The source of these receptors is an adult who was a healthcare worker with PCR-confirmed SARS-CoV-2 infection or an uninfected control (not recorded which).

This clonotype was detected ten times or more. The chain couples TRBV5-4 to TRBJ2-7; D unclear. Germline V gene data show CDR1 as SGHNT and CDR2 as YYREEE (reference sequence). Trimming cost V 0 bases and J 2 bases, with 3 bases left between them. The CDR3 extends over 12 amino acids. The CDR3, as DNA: TGTGCCAGCAGCTTGGACACCTACGAGCAGTACTTC. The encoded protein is CASSLDTYEQYF.

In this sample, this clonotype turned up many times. The chain's CDR3 is CAISDGNGYF. CDR3 nucleotide sequence: TGTGCCATCAGTGACGGGAATGGGTACTTC. This rearrangement joins TRBV10-3 to TRBJ2-4, with TRBD2 as a possible D gene (5 bases). The CDR3 length is 10 residues. V lost 3 bases, J lost 15 bases, and 9 bases lay in between. Germline V gene data show CDR1 as ENHRY and CDR2 as SYGVKD.

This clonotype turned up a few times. DNA for the CDR3: TGTGCCAGCAGCCAACCTTCGGGGGCGCTTTACGAGCAGTACTTC. It codes for CASSQPSGALYEQYF. The chain combines TRBV3-1 with TRBJ2-7; D possibly matches TRBD1 or TRBD2 (6 bases each). The germline CDR1 and CDR2 sequences are LGHDT and YNNKEL (reference sequence). This CDR3 comprises 15 residues. V lost 2 bases and J lost 4, with 15 bases in between.

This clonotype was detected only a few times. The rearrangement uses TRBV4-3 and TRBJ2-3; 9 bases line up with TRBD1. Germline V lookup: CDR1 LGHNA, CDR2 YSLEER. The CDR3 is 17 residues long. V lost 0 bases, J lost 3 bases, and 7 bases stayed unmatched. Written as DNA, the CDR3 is TGCGCCAGCAGCCAAGAATGGGGGACAGGGTCGACAGATACGCAGTATTTT. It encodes CASSQEWGTGSTDTQYF.

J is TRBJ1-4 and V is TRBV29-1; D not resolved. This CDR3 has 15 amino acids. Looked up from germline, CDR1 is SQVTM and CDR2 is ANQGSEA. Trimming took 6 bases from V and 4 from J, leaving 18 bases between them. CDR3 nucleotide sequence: TGCAGCGTCCTATGGGCCGCGGACTTTAATGAAAAACTGTTTTTT. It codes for CSVLWAADFNEKLFF.

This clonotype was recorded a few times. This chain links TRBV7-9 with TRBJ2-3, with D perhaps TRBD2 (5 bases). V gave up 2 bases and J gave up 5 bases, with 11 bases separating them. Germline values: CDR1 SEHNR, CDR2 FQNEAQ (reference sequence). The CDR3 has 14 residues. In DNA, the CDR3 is TGTGCCAGCAGCTTATCACTAGTTGAAGATACGCAGTATTTT. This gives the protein CASSLSLVEDTQYF.

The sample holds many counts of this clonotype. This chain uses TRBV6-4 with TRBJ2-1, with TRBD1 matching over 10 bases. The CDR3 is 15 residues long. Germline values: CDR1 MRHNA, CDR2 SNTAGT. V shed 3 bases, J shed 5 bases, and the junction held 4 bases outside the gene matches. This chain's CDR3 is CASSERQGAHNEQFF. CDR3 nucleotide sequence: TGTGCCAGCAGTGAAAGACAGGGGGCACACAATGAGCAGTTCTTC.

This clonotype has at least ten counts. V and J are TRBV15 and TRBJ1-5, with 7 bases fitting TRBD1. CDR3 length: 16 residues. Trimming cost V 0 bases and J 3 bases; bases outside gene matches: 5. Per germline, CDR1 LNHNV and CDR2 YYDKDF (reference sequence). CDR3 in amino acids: CATSRDGTVLNQPQHF. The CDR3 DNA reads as TGTGCCACCAGCAGAGACGGGACAGTCCTCAATCAGCCCCAGCATTTT.

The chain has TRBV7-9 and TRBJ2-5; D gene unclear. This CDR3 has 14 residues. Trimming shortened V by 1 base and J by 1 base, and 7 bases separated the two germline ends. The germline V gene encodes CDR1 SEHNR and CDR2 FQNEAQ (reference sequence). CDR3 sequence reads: CASSLVLSQETQYF. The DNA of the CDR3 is TGTGCCAGCAGCTTAGTACTGAGCCAAGAGACCCAGTACTTC. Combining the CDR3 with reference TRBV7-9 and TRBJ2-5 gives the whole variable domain DTGVSQNPRHKITKRGQNVTFRCDPISEHNRLYWYRQTLGQGPEFLTYFQNEAQLEKSRLLSDRFSAERPKGSFSTLEIQRTEQGDSAMYLCASSLVLSQETQYFGPGTRLLVL.

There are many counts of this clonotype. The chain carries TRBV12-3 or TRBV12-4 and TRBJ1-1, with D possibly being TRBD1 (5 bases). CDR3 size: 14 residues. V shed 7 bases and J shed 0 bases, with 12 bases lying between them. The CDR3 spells CASTHRRLNTEAFF. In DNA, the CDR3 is TGTGCCAGCACTCACAGGCGACTGAACACTGAAGCTTTCTTT.

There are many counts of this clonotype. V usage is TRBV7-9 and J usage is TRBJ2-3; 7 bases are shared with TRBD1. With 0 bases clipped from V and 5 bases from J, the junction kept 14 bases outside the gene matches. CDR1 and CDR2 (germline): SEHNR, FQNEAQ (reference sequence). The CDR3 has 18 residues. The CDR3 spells CASSLAITEGGRKDTQYF. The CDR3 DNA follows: TGTGCCAGCAGCTTAGCTATTACGGAAGGGGGCCGGAAAGATACGCAGTATTTT.

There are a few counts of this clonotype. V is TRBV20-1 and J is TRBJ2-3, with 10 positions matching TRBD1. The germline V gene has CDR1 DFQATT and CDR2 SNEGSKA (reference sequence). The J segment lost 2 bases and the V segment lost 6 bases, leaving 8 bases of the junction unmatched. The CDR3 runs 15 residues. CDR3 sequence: CSAPDRGGPTDTQYF. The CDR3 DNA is TGCAGTGCCCCGGACAGGGGGGGACCCACAGATACGCAGTATTTT.

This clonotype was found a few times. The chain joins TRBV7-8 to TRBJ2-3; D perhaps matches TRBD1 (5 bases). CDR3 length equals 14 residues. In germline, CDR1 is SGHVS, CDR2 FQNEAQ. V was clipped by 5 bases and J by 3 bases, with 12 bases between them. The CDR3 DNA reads TGTGCCAGCAGCCCAACCCAGGGAACAGATACGCAGTATTTT. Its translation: CASSPTQGTDTQYF.

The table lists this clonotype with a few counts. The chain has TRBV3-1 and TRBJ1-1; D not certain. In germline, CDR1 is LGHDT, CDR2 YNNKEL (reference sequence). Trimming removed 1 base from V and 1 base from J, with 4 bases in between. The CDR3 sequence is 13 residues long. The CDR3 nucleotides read TGTGCCAGCAGCCAAGCGGAGAACACTGAAGCTTTCTTT. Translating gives CASSQAENTEAFF.

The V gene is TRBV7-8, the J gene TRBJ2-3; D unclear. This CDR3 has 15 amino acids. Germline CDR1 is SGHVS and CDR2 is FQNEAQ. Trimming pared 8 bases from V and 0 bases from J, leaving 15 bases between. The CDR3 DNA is TGTGCCAGCCGCAGGACGGGTGCTAGCACAGATACGCAGTATTTT. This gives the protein CASRRTGASTDTQYF.

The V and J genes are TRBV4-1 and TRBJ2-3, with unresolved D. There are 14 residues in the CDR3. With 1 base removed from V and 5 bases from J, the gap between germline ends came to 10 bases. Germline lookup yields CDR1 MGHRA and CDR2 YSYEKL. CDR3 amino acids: CASSQAEIGDTQYF. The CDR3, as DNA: TGCGCCAGCAGCCAAGCCGAAATCGGAGATACGCAGTATTTT.

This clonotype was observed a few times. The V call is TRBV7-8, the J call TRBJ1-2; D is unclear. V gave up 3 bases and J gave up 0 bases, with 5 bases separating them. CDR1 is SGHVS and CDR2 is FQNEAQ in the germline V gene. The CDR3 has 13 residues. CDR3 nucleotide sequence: TGTGCCAGCAGCTTGTTGTCTAACTATGGCTACACCTTC. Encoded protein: CASSLLSNYGYTF.

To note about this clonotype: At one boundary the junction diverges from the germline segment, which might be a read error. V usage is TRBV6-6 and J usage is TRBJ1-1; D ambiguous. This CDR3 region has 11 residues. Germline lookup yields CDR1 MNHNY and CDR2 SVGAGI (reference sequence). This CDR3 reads CTSSYGPAAFF. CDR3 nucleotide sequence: TGTACCAGCAGTTACGGCCCTGCAGCTTTCTTT.

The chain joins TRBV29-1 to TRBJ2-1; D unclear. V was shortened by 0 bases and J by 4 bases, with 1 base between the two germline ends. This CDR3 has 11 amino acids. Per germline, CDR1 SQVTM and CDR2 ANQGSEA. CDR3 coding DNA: TGCAGCGTTGAAGAGTACAATGAGCAGTTCTTC. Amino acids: CSVEEYNEQFF.

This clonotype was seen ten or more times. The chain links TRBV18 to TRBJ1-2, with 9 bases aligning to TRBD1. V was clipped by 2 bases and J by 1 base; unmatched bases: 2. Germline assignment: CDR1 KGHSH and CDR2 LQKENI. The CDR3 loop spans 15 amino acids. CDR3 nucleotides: TGTGCCAGCTCACCAGGACAGGGGCTTAACTATGGCTACACCTTC. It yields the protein CASSPGQGLNYGYTF.

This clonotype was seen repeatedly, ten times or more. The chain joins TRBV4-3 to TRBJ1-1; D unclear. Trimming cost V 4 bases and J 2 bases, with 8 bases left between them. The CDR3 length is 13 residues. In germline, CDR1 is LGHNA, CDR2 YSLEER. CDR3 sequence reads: CASSPLRNTEAFF. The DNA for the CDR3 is TGCGCCAGCAGCCCCCTTCGAAACACTGAAGCTTTCTTT.

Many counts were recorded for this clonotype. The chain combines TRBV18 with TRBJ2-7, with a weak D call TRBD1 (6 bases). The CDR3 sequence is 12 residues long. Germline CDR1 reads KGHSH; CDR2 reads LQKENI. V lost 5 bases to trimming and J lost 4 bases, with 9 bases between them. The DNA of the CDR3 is TGTGCCAGCTCATCAGGGACATACGAGCAGTACTTC. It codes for CASSSGTYEQYF.

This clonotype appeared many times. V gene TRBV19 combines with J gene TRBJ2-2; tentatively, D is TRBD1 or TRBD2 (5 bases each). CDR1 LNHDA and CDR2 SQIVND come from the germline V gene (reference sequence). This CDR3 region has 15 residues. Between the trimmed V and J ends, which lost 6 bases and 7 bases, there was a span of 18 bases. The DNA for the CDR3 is TGTGCCAGTAGCCGTTCCGGGGCAAAGAACGGGGAGCTGTTTTTT. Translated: CASSRSGAKNGELFF.